Reported below is one T cell receptor beta chain. What it recognizes is unknown. The entry originates in a study of Graves' ophthalmopathy and Graves' hyperthyroidism. Study-level findings and limits: Ophthalmopathy progression was predicted with around 71% sensitivity and about 72% specificity.

The authors amplified TCR beta CDR3 regions, and they did so from RNA transcripts for repertoire sequencing. The authors performed first-round RT-PCR with HTBI primers and then a second-round multiplex PCR. TCRdb processed the multiplex PCR reads anew with MiXCR; each CDR3 protein has one entry. The sample consists of about 740,000 distinct CDR3 sequences, about 44% of them appearing once. This CDR3 has 16 amino acids. J lost 6 bases, V lost 4 bases, and 10 bases had no gene match. Germline-derived CDR1 and CDR2 are MDHEN and SYDVKM. This sequence originates from an adult man with Graves' ophthalmopathy. The chain links TRBV28 to TRBJ1-4, with TRBD1 matching 8 bases. Material: peripheral blood. The CDR3 bases are TGTGCCAGCAGTTCATCCGGACAGGGCTCGGATGAAAAACTGTTTTTT. The encoded protein is CASSSSGQGSDEKLFF.